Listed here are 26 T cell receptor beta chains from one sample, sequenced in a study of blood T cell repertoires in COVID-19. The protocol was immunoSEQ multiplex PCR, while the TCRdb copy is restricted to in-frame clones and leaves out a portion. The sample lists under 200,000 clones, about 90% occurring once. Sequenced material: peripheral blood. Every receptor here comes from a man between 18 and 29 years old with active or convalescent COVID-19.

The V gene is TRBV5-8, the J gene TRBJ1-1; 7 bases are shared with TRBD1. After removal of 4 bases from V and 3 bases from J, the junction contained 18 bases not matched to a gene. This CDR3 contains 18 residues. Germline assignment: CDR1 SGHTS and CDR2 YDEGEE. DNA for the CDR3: TGTGCCAGCAGCCTCAACAGGGGCAGTGGTTCCGCTGACACTGAAGCTTTCTTT. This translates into CASSLNRGSGSADTEAFF.

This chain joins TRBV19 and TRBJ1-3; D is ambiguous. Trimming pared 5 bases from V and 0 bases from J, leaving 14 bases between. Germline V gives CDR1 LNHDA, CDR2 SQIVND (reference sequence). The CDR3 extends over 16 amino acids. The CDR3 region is CASSVSGDNSGNTIYF. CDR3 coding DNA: TGTGCCAGTAGTGTCTCCGGGGATAACTCTGGAAACACCATATATTTT.

The DNA of the CDR3 is TGTGCCAGCAGACGGGATCCGGGTCCCCAGCATTTT. Protein sequence: CASRRDPGPQHF. The chain uses TRBV2 and TRBJ1-5; D call uncertain. The CDR3 is 12 residues long. V was trimmed by 6 bases and J by 10 bases, leaving 13 bases between them. Germline CDR1 is SNHLY and CDR2 is FYNNEI.

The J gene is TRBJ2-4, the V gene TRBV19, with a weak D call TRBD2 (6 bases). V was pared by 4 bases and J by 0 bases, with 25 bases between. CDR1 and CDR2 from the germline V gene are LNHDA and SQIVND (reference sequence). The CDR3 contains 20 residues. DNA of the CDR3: TGTGCCAGTAGTACCCCTTATGACAGTATGCGGGGTTTAGCCAAAAACATTCAGTACTTC. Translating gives CASSTPYDSMRGLAKNIQYF.

The DNA for the CDR3 is TGCGCCAGCAGCCAAACATTTAATCCGGGACAGGCCGGAGGCGCAGATACGCAGTATTTT. Protein product: CASSQTFNPGQAGGADTQYF. The J gene is TRBJ2-3, the V gene TRBV4-1, with 8 bases matching TRBD1. The CDR3 covers 20 residues. With 2 bases clipped from V and 4 bases from J, the junction kept 20 bases outside the gene matches. CDR1 is MGHRA and CDR2 is YSYEKL in the germline V gene.

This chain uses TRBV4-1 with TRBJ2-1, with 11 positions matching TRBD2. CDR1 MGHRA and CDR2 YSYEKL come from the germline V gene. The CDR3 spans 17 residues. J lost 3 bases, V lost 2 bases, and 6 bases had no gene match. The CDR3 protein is CASSQRLGTSGYNEQFF. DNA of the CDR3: TGCGCCAGCAGCCAAAGGCTCGGGACTAGCGGCTACAATGAGCAGTTCTTC.

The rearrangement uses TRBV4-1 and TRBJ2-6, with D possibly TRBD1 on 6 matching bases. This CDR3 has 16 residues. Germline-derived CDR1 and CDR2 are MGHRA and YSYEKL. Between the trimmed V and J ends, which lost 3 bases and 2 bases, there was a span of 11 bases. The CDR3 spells CASSQPDRTGANVLTF. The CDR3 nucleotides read TGCGCCAGCAGCCAGCCTGACAGGACTGGGGCCAACGTCCTGACTTTC.

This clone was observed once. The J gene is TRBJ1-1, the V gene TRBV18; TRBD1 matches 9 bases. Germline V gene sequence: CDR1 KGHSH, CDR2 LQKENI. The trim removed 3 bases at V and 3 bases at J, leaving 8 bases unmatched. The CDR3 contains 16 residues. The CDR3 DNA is TGTGCCAGCTCACCCTGGACAGGGGATGTTGACACTGAAGCTTTCTTT. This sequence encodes CASSPWTGDVDTEAFF.

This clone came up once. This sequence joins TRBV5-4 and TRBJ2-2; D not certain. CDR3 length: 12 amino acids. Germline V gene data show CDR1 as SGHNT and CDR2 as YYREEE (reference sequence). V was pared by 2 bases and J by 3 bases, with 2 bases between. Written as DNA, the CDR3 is TGTGCCAGCAGCTTCTACACCGGGGAGCTGTTTTTT. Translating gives CASSFYTGELFF. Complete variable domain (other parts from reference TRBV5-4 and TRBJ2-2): ETGVTQSPTHLIKTRGQQVTLRCSSQSGHNTVSWYQQALGQGPQFIFQYYREEENGRGNFPPRFSGLQFPNYSSELNVNALELDDSALYLCASSFYTGELFFGEGSRLTVL.

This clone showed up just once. The CDR3, as DNA: TGTGCCAGCAGCGTAGAGGGCGGGACCTACAATGAGCAGTTCTTC. It yields the protein CASSVEGGTYNEQFF. The chain employs TRBV9 and TRBJ2-1, with a tentative D call TRBD2 (6 bases). The CDR3 covers 15 residues. V lost 0 bases and J 2 bases, leaving 9 bases between the germline ends. The germline V gene has CDR1 SGDLS and CDR2 YYNGEE.

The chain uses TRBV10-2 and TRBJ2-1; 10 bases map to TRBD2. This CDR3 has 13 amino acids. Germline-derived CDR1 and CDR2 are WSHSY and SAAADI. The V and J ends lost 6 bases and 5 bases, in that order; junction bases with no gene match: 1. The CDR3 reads CASRLAGHNEQFF. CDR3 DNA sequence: TGCGCCAGCAGACTAGCGGGGCACAATGAGCAGTTCTTC.

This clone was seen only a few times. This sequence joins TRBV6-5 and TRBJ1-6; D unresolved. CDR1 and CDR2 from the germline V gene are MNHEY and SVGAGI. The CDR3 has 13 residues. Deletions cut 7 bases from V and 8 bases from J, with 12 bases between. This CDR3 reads CASTPRRDSPLHF. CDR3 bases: TGTGCCAGCACCCCTAGACGGGATTCACCCCTCCACTTT.

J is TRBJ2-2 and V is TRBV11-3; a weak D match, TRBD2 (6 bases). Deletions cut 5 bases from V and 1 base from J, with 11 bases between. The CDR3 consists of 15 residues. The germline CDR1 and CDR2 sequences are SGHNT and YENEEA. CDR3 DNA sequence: TGTGCCAGCAGCCCCAAGGGAGGGAACACCGGGGAGCTGTTTTTT. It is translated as CASSPKGGNTGELFF.

The CDR3 is CATSDPAGGREQYF. The CDR3 nucleotides read TGTGCCACCAGTGACCCAGCGGGGGGACGCGAGCAGTACTTC. The chain is built from TRBV24-1 and TRBJ2-7, with TRBD2 identical over 9 bases. Germline CDR1 reads KGHDR; CDR2 reads SFDVKD. There are 14 residues in the CDR3. V lost 4 bases and J lost 6; bases outside the gene matches: 6.

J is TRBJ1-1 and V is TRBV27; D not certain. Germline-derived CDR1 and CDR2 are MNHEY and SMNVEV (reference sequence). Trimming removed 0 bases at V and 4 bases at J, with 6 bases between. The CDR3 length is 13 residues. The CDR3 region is CASSLSAGTEAFF. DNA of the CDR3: TGTGCCAGCAGTTTATCGGCTGGCACTGAAGCTTTCTTT.

Written as DNA, the CDR3 is TGCAGCGGCGGGACAGGGGAGGTTACTGAAGCTTTCTTT. It specifies CSGGTGEVTEAFF. The chain links TRBV29-1 to TRBJ1-1, with TRBD1 matching over 10 bases. V shed 7 bases, J shed 5 bases, and the junction held 7 bases outside the gene matches. Germline CDR1 is SQVTM and CDR2 is ANQGSEA. The CDR3 length is 13 residues. The full variable domain, in which reference TRBV29-1 and TRBJ1-1 provide the parts outside the CDR3, is SAVISQKPSRDICQRGTSLTIQCQVDSQVTMMFWYRQQPGQSLTLIATANQGSEATYESGFVIDKFPISRPNLTFSTLTVSNMSPEDSSIYLCSGGTGEVTEAFFGQGTRLTVV.

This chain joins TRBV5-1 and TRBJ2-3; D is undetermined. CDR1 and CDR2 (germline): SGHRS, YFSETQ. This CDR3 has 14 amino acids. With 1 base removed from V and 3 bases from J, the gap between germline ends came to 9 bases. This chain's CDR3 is CASSLTTATDTQYF. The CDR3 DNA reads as TGCGCCAGCAGCTTGACAACAGCAACAGATACGCAGTATTTT.

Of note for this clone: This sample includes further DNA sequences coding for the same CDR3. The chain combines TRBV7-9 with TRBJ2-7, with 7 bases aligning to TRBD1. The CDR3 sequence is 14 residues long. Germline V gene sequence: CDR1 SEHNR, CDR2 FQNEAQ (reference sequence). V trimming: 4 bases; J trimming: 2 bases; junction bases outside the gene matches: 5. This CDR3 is CASSSRDRTYEQYF. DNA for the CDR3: TGTGCCAGCAGCTCCCGGGACAGAACCTACGAGCAGTACTTC.

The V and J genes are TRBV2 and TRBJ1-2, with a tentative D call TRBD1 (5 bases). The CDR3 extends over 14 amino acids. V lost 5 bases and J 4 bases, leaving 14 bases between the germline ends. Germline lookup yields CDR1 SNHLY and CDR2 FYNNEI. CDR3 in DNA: TGTGCCAGCAGTCTCAGGGAGGAAGGCTATGGCTACACCTTC. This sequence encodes CASSLREEGYGYTF.

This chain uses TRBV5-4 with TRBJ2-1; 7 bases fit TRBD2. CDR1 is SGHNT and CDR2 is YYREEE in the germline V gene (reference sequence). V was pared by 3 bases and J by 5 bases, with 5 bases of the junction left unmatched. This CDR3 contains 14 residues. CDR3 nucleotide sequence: TGTGCCAGCAGCTCCCGGGACTATGACAATGAGCAGTTCTTC. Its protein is CASSSRDYDNEQFF.

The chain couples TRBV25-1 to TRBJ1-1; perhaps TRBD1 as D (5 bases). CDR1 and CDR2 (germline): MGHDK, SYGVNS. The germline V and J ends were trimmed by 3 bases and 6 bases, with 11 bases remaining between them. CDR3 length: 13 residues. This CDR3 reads CASSEMAGSEAFF. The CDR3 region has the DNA TGTGCCAGCAGTGAGATGGCAGGGTCTGAAGCTTTCTTT.

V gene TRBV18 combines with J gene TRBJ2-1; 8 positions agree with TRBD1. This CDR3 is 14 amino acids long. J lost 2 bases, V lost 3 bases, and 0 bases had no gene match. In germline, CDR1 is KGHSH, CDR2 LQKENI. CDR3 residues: CASSPGQAYNEQFF. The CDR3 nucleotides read TGTGCCAGCTCACCGGGACAGGCCTACAATGAGCAGTTCTTC.

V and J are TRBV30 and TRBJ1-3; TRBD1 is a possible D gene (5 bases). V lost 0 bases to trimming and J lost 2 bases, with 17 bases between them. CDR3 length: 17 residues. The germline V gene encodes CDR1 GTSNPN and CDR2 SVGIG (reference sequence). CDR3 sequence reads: CAWSVSRWGDAGNTIYF. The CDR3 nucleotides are TGTGCCTGGAGTGTCAGTCGGTGGGGGGATGCTGGAAACACCATATATTTT.

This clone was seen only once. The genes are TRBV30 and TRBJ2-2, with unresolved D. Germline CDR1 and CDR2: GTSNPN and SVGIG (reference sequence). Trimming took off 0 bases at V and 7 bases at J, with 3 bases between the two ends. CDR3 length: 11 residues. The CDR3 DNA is TGTGCCTGGAGTGTACTCGGGGAGCTGTTTTTT. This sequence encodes CAWSVLGELFF.

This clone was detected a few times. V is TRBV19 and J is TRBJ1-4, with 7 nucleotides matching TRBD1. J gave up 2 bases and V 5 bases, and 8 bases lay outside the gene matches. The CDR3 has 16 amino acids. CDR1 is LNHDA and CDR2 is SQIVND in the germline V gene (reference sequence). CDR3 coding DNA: TGTGCCAGTAGTGTAGGGGGCGCGGGGACTAATGAAAAACTGTTTTTT. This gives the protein CASSVGGAGTNEKLFF. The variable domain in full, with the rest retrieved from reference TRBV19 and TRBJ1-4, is DGGITQSPKYLFRKEGQNVTLSCEQNLNHDAMYWYRQDPGQGLRLIYYSQIVNDFQKGDIAEGYSVSREKKESFPLTVTSAQKNPTAFYLCASSVGGAGTNEKLFFGSGTQLSVL.

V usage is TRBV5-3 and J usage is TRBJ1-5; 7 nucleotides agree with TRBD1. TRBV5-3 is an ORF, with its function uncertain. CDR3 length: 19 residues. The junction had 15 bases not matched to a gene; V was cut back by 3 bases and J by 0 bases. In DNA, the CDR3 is TGTGCCAGAAGCTACACCCAAGTAGGACAGGACTATAGCAATCAGCCCCAGCATTTT. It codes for CARSYTQVGQDYSNQPQHF.